This T cell receptor beta chain came from a study of CD8+CD57+ T cells in acquired aplastic anemia. Genomic DNA templated the TCR beta VDJ and CDR3 profiling. TCRdb analysed the reads with MiXCR anew, one entry per CDR3 protein. The sample includes around 200,000 distinct CDR3 sequences, less than 50% seen only once; the top ten take around 13%. It was patients with CD8+CD57+ cell expansion by flow cytometry who were chosen for sequencing. About this clonotype itself: This may be a read error: a much more frequent sequence differs by one nucleotide.

CDR1 is DFQATT and CDR2 is SNEGSKA in the germline V gene (reference sequence). V lost 3 bases and J 7 bases, leaving 19 bases between the germline ends. The CDR3 sequence is 14 residues long. The sequence was obtained from a human donor with aplastic anemia. The sequenced sample consisted of sorted CD4+, CD8+, or CD8+CD57+ T cells (not recorded which) from PBMCs. The V gene is TRBV20-1, the J gene TRBJ2-7; D might be TRBD2 (7 bases). The CDR3, as DNA: TGCAGTGCTAGGAAAGAGGGGGGGCCGGGAGAGCAGTACTTC. It is translated as CSARKEGGPGEQYF.